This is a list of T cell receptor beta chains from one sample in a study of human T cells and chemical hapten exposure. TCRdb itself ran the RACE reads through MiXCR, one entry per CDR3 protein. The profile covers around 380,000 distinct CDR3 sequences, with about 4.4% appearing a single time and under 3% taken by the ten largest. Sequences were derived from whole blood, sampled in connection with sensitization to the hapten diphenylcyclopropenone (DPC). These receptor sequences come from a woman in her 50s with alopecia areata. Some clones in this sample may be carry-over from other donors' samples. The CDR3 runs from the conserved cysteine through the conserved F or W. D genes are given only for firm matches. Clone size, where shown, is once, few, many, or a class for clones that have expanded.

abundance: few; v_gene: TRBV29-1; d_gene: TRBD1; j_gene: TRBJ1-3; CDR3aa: CSGLDRDGNTIYF; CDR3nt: TGCAGCGGCCTGGACAGGGATGGAAACACCATATATTTT
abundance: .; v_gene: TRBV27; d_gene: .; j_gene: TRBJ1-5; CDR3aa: CASSLSVSSPQPQHF; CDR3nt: TGTGCCAGCAGTTTGTCGGTGTCGAGTCCACAGCCCCAGCATTTT
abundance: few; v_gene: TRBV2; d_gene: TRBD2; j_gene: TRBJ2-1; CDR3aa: CASGGNNEQFF; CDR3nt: TGTGCAAGCGGGGGGAACAATGAGCAGTTCTTC
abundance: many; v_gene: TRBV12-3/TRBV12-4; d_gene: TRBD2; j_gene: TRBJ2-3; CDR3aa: CASSYSGIPLTDTQYF; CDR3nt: TGTGCCAGCAGTTATAGCGGGATCCCTCTCACAGATACGCAGTATTTT
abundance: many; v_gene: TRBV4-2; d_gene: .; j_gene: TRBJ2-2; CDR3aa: CASLVGDTGELFF; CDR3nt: TGTGCCAGCCTCGTCGGAGACACCGGGGAGCTGTTTTTT
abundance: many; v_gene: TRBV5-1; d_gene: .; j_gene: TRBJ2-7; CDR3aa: CASRAGDYEQYF; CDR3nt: TGCGCCAGCAGAGCCGGGGACTACGAGCAGTACTTC
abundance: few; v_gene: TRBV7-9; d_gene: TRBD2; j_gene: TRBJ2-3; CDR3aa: CASSPRSSGSTDTQYF; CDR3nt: TGTGCCAGCAGCCCCCGAAGTAGCGGGAGCACAGATACGCAGTATTTT
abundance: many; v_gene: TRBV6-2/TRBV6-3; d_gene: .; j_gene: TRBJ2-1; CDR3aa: CASSRIAALRGEQFF; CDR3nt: TGTGCCAGCAGTCGAATAGCGGCCCTCCGGGGTGAGCAGTTCTTC
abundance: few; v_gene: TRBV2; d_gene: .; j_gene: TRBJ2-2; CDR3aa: CAKGQTTGELFF; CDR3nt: TGTGCCAAAGGACAAACCACCGGGGAGCTGTTTTTT
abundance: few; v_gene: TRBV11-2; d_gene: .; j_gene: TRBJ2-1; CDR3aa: CASSFERYNEQFF; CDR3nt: TGTGCCAGCAGCTTCGAACGTTACAATGAGCAGTTCTTC
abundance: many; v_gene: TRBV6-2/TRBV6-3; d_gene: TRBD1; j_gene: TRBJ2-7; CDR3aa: CASTGQGHEQYF; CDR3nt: TGTGCCAGCACCGGACAGGGCCACGAGCAGTACTTC
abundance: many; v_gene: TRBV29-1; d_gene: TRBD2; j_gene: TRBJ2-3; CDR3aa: CSVDKREPPEGDTQYF; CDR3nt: TGCAGCGTTGATAAGCGGGAACCACCGGAAGGAGATACGCAGTATTTT
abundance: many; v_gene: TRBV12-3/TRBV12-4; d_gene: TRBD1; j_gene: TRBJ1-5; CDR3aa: CASSFGKTGGLWGNQPQHF; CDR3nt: TGTGCCAGCAGTTTTGGCAAGACAGGGGGCTTATGGGGCAATCAGCCCCAGCATTTT
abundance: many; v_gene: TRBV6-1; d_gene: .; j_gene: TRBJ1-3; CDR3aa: CASTRGLSGNTIYF; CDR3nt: TGTGCCAGCACCAGGGGACTATCTGGAAACACCATATATTTT
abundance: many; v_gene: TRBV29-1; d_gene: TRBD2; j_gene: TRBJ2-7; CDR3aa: CSARTSGYEQYF; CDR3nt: TGCAGCGCCCGGACTAGCGGATACGAGCAGTACTTC
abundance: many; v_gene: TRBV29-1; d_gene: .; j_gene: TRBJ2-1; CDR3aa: CSVVGASSYNEQFF; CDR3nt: TGCAGCGTTGTGGGTGCAAGCTCCTACAATGAGCAGTTCTTC
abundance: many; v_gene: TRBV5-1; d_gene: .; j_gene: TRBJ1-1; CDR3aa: CASSLLGSEAFF; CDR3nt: TGCGCCAGCAGCTTGTTGGGGTCTGAAGCTTTCTTT
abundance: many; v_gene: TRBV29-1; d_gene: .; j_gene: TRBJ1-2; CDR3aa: CSVETGQGGYGYTF; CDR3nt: TGCAGCGTTGAAACTGGGCAGGGAGGCTATGGCTACACCTTC
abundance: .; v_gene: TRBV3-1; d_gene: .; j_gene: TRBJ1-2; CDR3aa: CASSQEARAGYTF; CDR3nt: TGTGCCAGCAGCCAAGAGGCCAGGGCTGGCTACACCTTC
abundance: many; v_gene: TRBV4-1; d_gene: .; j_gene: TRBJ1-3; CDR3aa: CASSQDERLSSGNTIYF; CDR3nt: TGCGCCAGCAGCCAAGACGAGCGGCTTAGCTCTGGAAACACCATATATTTT
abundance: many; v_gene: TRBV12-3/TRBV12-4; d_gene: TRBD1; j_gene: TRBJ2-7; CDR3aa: CASRGQEEVQYF; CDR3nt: TGTGCCAGCAGAGGACAGGAGGAAGTGCAGTACTTC
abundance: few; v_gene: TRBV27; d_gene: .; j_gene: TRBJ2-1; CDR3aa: CASRERLDTYNEQFF; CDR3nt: TGTGCCAGCAGGGAGCGCCTAGACACATACAATGAGCAGTTCTTC
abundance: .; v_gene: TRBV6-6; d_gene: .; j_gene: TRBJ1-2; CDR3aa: CASKGDGYGYTF; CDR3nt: TGTGCCAGCAAAGGGGACGGCTATGGCTACACCTTC
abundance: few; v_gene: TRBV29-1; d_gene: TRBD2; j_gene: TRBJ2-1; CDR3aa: CSVGRLAGDNEQFF; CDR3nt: TGCAGCGTTGGGAGGCTAGCGGGGGACAATGAGCAGTTCTTC
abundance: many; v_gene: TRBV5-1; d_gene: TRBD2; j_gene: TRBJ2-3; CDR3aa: CASSLTSGTLRGPDTQYF; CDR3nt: TGCGCCAGCAGCTTGACTAGCGGGACCCTAAGGGGACCAGATACGCAGTATTTT
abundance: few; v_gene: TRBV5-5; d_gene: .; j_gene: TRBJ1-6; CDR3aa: CASSFGGDNSPLHF; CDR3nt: TGTGCCAGCAGCTTTGGGGGCGATAATTCACCCCTCCACTTT
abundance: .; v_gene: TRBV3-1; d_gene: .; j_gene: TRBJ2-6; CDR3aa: CASKWGASASSGANVLTF; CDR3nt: TGTGCCAGCAAATGGGGGGCTAGCGCAAGCTCTGGGGCCAACGTCCTGACTTTC